The rows below give T cell receptor beta chains drawn from one sample of a study of T-cell reconstitution after alpha-beta-depleted transplantation in children. MiXCR, applied by TCRdb to the PCR reads, yields one record per CDR3 protein. The repertoire holds approximately 800,000 distinct CDR3 sequences, with 15% to 20% as singletons. The material was PBMCs, mostly from graft donor cells, obtained 360 days after TCRalphabeta/CD19-depleted stem cell transplant. The receptors shown here come from a male patient younger than 18 who had a stem cell transplant for acute lymphoblastic leukemia, so the T cells may come from the graft donor. Both conserved end residues are trimmed from each CDR3. The order of the fields is J gene, V gene, CDR3 protein.

J gene: TRBJ2-7; V gene: TRBV10-3; CDR3 protein: AISDRASGSPNYEQY
J gene: TRBJ2-7; V gene: TRBV6-2/TRBV6-3; CDR3 protein: ASSTPSSYEQY
J gene: TRBJ2-7; V gene: TRBV4-1; CDR3 protein: ASSPGQGSLREQY
J gene: TRBJ1-4; V gene: TRBV4-2; CDR3 protein: ASSLRDRGEEKLF
J gene: TRBJ2-7; V gene: TRBV19; CDR3 protein: ASSRRYEQY
J gene: TRBJ2-4; V gene: TRBV12-3/TRBV12-4; CDR3 protein: ASSFRGRVDGREAKNIQY
J gene: TRBJ2-2; V gene: TRBV5-5; CDR3 protein: ASSSRDYNTGELF
J gene: TRBJ2-7; V gene: TRBV6-1; CDR3 protein: ASFAVGRFNEQY
J gene: TRBJ2-2; V gene: TRBV24-1; CDR3 protein: ATSAQDTNTGELF
J gene: TRBJ2-3; V gene: TRBV20-1; CDR3 protein: SARGGSITDTQY
J gene: TRBJ2-5; V gene: TRBV29-1; CDR3 protein: SVEVGAQETQY
J gene: TRBJ1-2; V gene: TRBV29-1; CDR3 protein: SQGGPNYGYT
J gene: TRBJ1-1; V gene: TRBV12-3/TRBV12-4; CDR3 protein: ASTQQGVMNTEAF
J gene: TRBJ2-5; V gene: TRBV12-3/TRBV12-4; CDR3 protein: ASSLANPRETQY
J gene: TRBJ2-7; V gene: TRBV18; CDR3 protein: ASSPPGQAQYEQY
J gene: TRBJ2-4; V gene: TRBV11-2; CDR3 protein: ASSLDPEHIQY
J gene: TRBJ2-5; V gene: TRBV4-1; CDR3 protein: ASSQDGIWTGGRETQY
J gene: TRBJ2-5; V gene: TRBV7-9; CDR3 protein: ASSLAEEREAQY
J gene: TRBJ2-5; V gene: TRBV5-6; CDR3 protein: ASSPGPGRETQY
J gene: TRBJ2-1; V gene: TRBV5-1; CDR3 protein: ASSLGSGGAYWEQF